This entry lists 17 T cell receptor beta chains sequenced from one sample in a study of T-cell reconstitution after alpha-beta-depleted transplantation in children. Library preparation (for TCRbeta) was performed with unique molecular identifiers. MiXCR, applied by TCRdb to the PCR reads, yields one record per CDR3 protein. Here the sample spans 90,000 to 100,000 distinct CDR3 sequences, more than 20% being singletons. The source was PBMCs, collected before TCRalphabeta/CD19-depleted stem cell transplant. The receptors were sampled from a boy aged 2 to 10 with acute lymphoblastic leukemia, due to receive a stem cell transplant.

This clonotype was counted at least ten times. The chain carries TRBV5-1 and TRBJ2-3, with D uncertain. The germline V gene has CDR1 SGHRS and CDR2 YFSETQ. Trimming took off 0 bases at V and 4 bases at J, with 0 bases between the two ends. The CDR3 length is 11 residues. The CDR3 spells CASSLADTQYF. As DNA, the CDR3 is TGCGCCAGCAGCTTGGCAGATACGCAGTATTTT.

This clonotype occurred many times. The DNA of the CDR3 is TGTGCCAGCAGCCCGGGACCCGGCTACGAGCAGTACTTC. Encoded protein: CASSPGPGYEQYF. This rearrangement joins TRBV5-6 to TRBJ2-7; D assignment may be TRBD1 or TRBD2 (5 bases each). Germline lookup yields CDR1 SGHDT and CDR2 YYEEEE. This CDR3 has 13 amino acids. The V end lost 4 bases, the J end lost 3 bases, and 11 bases lay between the germline ends. Drawing the rest from reference TRBV5-6 and TRBJ2-7, the complete variable domain is DAGVTQSPTHLIKTRGQQVTLRCSPKSGHDTVSWYQQALGQGPQFIFQYYEEEERQRGNFPDRFSGHQFPNYSSELNVNALLLGDSALYLCASSPGPGYEQYFGPGTRLTVT.

This clonotype was counted many times. This chain uses TRBV5-8 with TRBJ1-5; no definite D call. Germline assignment: CDR1 SGHTS and CDR2 YDEGEE. The CDR3 covers 15 residues. The ends were cut back, 5 bases at V and 7 bases at J, with 19 bases in the middle. The DNA of the CDR3 is TGTGCCAGCAGGAACTGGACGGTTTTCGGGCAGCCCCAGCATTTT. As protein: CASRNWTVFGQPQHF.

The chain couples TRBV10-2 to TRBJ2-7; D is possibly TRBD1 (6 bases). The CDR3 is made up of 15 amino acids. V was trimmed by 6 bases and J by 7 bases, leaving 22 bases between them. Germline V CDR1 and CDR2: WSHSY, SAAADI. DNA of the CDR3: TGCGCCAGCAGGCTCGAAGGGGTGGGGGCCGGGGAGCAGTACTTC. Translating it yields CASRLEGVGAGEQYF.

The table lists this clonotype with many counts. This sequence joins TRBV9 and TRBJ2-3, with D perhaps matching TRBD2 (6 bases). The CDR3 covers 16 residues. The germline gives CDR1 SGDLS, CDR2 YYNGEE. Trimming stripped 0 bases from V and 4 bases from J, with 15 bases between. DNA for the CDR3: TGTGCCAGCAGCGTAGGCCGGGGAGGAGGAGCAGATACGCAGTATTTT. Its translation is CASSVGRGGGADTQYF. Variable domain in full (rest from reference TRBV9 and TRBJ2-3): DSGVTQTPKHLITATGQRVTLRCSPRSGDLSVYWYQQSLDQGLQFLIQYYNGEERAKGNILERFSAQQFPDLHSELNLSSLELGDSALYFCASSVGRGGGADTQYFGPGTRLTVL.

Here the CDR3 reads CASSPTGRDSGNTIYF. The CDR3 DNA reads as TGTGCCAGCAGTCCCACCGGGAGGGACTCTGGAAACACCATATATTTT. The chain uses TRBV28 and TRBJ1-3; D unresolved. Looked up from germline, CDR1 is MDHEN and CDR2 is SYDVKM. Trimming cost V 5 bases and J 0 bases, with 14 bases left between them. CDR3 length equals 16 residues.

This chain links TRBV6-5 with TRBJ2-5; TRBD2 matches at 9 bases. The trim removed 0 bases at V and 7 bases at J, leaving 9 bases unmatched. CDR3 length: 16 residues. Germline V gives CDR1 MNHEY, CDR2 SVGAGI. CDR3 nucleotides: TGTGCCAGCAGTTACTCGACTAGCGGAGAAGGGGGGACCCAGTACTTC. This gives the protein CASSYSTSGEGGTQYF.

This clonotype has a handful of counts. This chain connects TRBV4-3 to TRBJ2-2; 10 bases agree with TRBD2. CDR1 is LGHNA and CDR2 is YSLEER in the germline V gene. The CDR3 runs 15 residues. The V gene end was trimmed by 4 bases and the J gene end by 2 bases; junction bases not matched to a gene: 1. CDR3 region: CASSRTSGNTGELFF. The CDR3, as DNA: TGCGCCAGCAGCCGGACTAGCGGAAACACCGGGGAGCTGTTTTTT.

This sequence joins TRBV4-1 and TRBJ2-1, with 7 bases aligning to TRBD2. The CDR3 length is 16 residues. Unmatched junction bases numbered 6, after V lost 4 bases and J lost 0 bases. CDR1 and CDR2 from the germline V gene are MGHRA and YSYEKL. The CDR3 nucleotides read TGCGCCAGCAGCCCACCGGCTAGCGGCTCCTACAATGAGCAGTTCTTC. It yields the protein CASSPPASGSYNEQFF.

The rearrangement uses TRBV25-1 and TRBJ2-3; D may be TRBD1 (6 bases). CDR1 is MGHDK and CDR2 is SYGVNS in the germline V gene. V lost 3 bases to trimming and J lost 2 bases, with 9 bases between them. There are 14 residues in the CDR3. The CDR3 DNA follows: TGTGCCAGCAGTGAGGACAGATACACAGATACGCAGTATTTT. Residues: CASSEDRYTDTQYF.

The chain couples TRBV12-3 or TRBV12-4 to TRBJ2-3; 9 nucleotides line up with TRBD2. This CDR3 has 16 amino acids. Trimming took 3 bases from V and 2 from J; bases not matched to a gene: 6. The chain's CDR3 is CASSLTSGGYTDTQYF. Written as DNA, the CDR3 is TGTGCCAGCAGTTTGACTAGCGGAGGGTACACAGATACGCAGTATTTT.

This clonotype was counted between two and nine times. This chain connects TRBV3-1 to TRBJ2-7; 7 nucleotides line up with TRBD1. The CDR3 spans 15 residues. The V segment lost 5 bases and the J segment 0 bases; nucleotides outside the gene matches: 7. Per the germline V gene, CDR1 is LGHDT and CDR2 is YNNKEL (reference sequence). CDR3 bases: TGTGCCAGCAGCGGCCGGGACAGAAGCTCCTACGAGCAGTACTTC. Amino acids: CASSGRDRSSYEQYF.

This clonotype has only a few counts. Here the CDR3 reads CASSLGPSGRGYNEQFF. CDR3 nucleotides: TGTGCCAGCAGCTTGGGTCCTAGCGGAAGGGGCTACAATGAGCAGTTCTTC. The rearrangement joins TRBV7-2 to TRBJ2-1, with TRBD2 identical over 7 bases. Trimming took 3 bases from V and 3 from J; bases not matched to a gene: 11. Germline CDR1 is SGHTA and CDR2 is FQGNSA. The CDR3 contains 17 residues. Full variable domain (rest looked up from reference TRBV7-2 and TRBJ2-1): GAGVSQSPSNKVTEKGKDVELRCDPISGHTALYWYRQSLGQGLEFLIYFQGNSAPDKSGLPSDRFSAERTGGSVSTLTIQRTQQEDSAVYLCASSLGPSGRGYNEQFFGPGTRLTVL.

This chain connects TRBV6-4 to TRBJ2-1, with TRBD1 matching 10 bases. There are 15 residues in the CDR3. Unmatched junction bases numbered 5, after V lost 3 bases and J lost 6 bases. Germline loops: CDR1 MRHNA, CDR2 SNTAGT. The CDR3 bases are TGTGCCAGCAGTGAAGGGACAGGGGTAAGCAATGAGCAGTTCTTC. It codes for CASSEGTGVSNEQFF.

This chain connects TRBV3-1 to TRBJ1-1; D perhaps matches TRBD1 (5 bases). The CDR3 is 17 amino acids. V was cut by 4 bases and J by 4 bases, with 22 bases left in between. Germline CDR1 reads LGHDT; CDR2 reads YNNKEL (reference sequence). CDR3 in DNA: TGTGCCAGCAGCCTAGGGTTAGTCGGGGGATGGGGCACTGAAGCTTTCTTT. This translates into CASSLGLVGGWGTEAFF.

The table lists this clonotype with a few counts. V is TRBV20-1 and J is TRBJ2-7; D may be TRBD2 (6 bases). V was cut by 7 bases and J by 2 bases, with 15 bases left in between. From germline, CDR1 is DFQATT and CDR2 SNEGSKA (reference sequence). The CDR3 has 13 amino acids. Here the CDR3 reads CSVGGVSAYEQYF. CDR3 nucleotides: TGCAGTGTTGGAGGGGTTTCGGCCTACGAGCAGTACTTC.

J is TRBJ1-2 and V is TRBV6-1, with D hard to call. V lost 3 bases and J lost 2, with 7 bases in between. This CDR3 spans 13 amino acids. The germline CDR1 and CDR2 sequences are MNHNS and SASEGT. The CDR3 region is CASSERENYGYTF. CDR3 in DNA: TGTGCCAGCAGTGAGAGGGAGAACTATGGCTACACCTTC.